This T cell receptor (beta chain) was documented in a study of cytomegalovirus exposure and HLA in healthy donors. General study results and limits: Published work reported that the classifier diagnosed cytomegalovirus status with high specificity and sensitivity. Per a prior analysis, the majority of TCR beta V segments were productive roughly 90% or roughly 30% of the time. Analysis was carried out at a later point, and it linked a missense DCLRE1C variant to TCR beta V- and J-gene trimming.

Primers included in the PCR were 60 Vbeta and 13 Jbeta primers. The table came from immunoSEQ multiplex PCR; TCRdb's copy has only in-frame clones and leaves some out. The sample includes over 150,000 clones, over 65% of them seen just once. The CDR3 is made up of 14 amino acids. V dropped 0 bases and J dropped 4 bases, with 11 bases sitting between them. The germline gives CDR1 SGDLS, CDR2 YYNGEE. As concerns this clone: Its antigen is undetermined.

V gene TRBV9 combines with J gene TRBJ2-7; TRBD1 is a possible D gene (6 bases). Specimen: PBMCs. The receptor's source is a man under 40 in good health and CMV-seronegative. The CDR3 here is CASSVGVGGYEQYF. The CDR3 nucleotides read TGTGCCAGCAGCGTAGGTGTAGGGGGATACGAGCAGTACTTC.